The text below deals with one T cell receptor (beta chain). What it binds is unknown. The entry originates in a study of T cell responses to AZD1222 COVID-19 vaccine. Findings and limits, study-wide: Increased Spike-specific TCR breadth and depth were observed after two AZD1222 doses.

Produced via immunoSEQ multiplex PCR; TCRdb's table is partial and in-frame only. The table has about 120,000 clones, 80% to 90% seen once. CDR3 length: 12 residues. V lost 4 bases and J lost 11, with 12 bases in between. Germline V gene sequence: CDR1 SNHLY, CDR2 FYNNEI. The source was peripheral blood, collected on day 0 of AZD1222 vaccination. This clonotype was obtained from an adult in good health. The rearrangement joins TRBV2 to TRBJ1-5; the D is unclear. The DNA for the CDR3 is TGTGCCAGCAGTGTTAGCGTCCGAGCCCAGCATTTT. Translation gives CASSVSVRAQHF.